This TCR beta chain stems from a study of technical replicates of blood from a few donors. The data were produced by immunoSEQ multiplex PCR, yet TCRdb's version contains in-frame clones alone and is incomplete. The table includes 55,000 to 85,000 clones, roughly 96% detected once. The germline CDR1 and CDR2 sequences are SGHRS and YFSETQ. The CDR3 is made up of 13 amino acids. V was pared by 4 bases and J by 6 bases, with 13 bases between. The specimen sequenced was T cells isolated from PBMCs. V is TRBV5-1 and J is TRBJ1-1, with D possibly matching TRBD1 (6 bases). This TCR was recovered from a human donor in good health. CDR3: CASSPAQGAEAFF. CDR3 DNA sequence: TGCGCCAGCAGCCCGGCACAGGGAGCTGAAGCTTTCTTT.